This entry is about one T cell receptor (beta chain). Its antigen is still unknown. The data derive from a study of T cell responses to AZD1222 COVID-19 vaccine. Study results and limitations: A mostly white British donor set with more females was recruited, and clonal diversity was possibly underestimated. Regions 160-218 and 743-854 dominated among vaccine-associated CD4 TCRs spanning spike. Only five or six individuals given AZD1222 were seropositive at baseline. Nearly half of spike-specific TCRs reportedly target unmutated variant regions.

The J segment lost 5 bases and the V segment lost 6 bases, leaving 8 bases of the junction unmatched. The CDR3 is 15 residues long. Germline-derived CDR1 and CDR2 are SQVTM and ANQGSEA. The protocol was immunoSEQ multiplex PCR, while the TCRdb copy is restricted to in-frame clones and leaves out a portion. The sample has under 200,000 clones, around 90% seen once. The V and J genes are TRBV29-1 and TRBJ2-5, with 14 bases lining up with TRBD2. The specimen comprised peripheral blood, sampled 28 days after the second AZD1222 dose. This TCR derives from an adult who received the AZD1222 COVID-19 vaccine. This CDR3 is CSVLGLAGGRETQYF. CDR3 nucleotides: TGCAGCGTCCTTGGACTAGCGGGAGGTCGGGAGACCCAGTACTTC.